This record concerns one T cell receptor (beta chain) sequence. Its cognate antigen is unknown. TCRdb reprocessed the 5' RACE reads and stores each CDR3 protein as one record, lacking DNA. This repertoire comprises 300,000 to 450,000 distinct CDR3 sequences; its ten largest clones make up around 4.9%. The CDR3 covers 14 residues. Germline CDR1 is SGHVS and CDR2 is FQNEAQ. The data were obtained in a study of T cells expressing NK-cell markers. Study conclusions and caveats: Six donors carried dominant NKG2C+ clonotypes that made up roughly 1.0-7.0% of their CD8+ T cells.

The chain recombines TRBV7-8 with TRBJ2-7; TCRdb's D call of TRBD1 is untestable without DNA. The sample taken for sequencing was blood T cells: a sorted CD56 or NKG2C T cell subset, CD4+ or CD8+ T cells, or bulk PBMC T cells (not recorded which). This sequence originates from a man aged 18 to 69 in good health. CDR3 loop: CASSSDRGLGEQYF.